This T cell receptor beta chain was recovered during a study of T cells after yellow fever vaccination. Study information: Fractions with few cells were prepared using SMART-Seq v4 Ultra Low Input.

This clonotype was picked up many times. TCRdb reprocessed the 5' RACE reads via MiXCR and lists one record per CDR3 protein. The table shows 200,000 to 300,000 distinct CDR3 sequences, with about 7.1% occurring only once. The sequencing used CD4+ T cells sorted from PBMCs, collected 15 days after the yellow fever booster vaccination. The sequence was obtained from a young man who received the YFV17D yellow fever vaccine.

The DNA for the CDR3 is TGCAGCGTCGGGGATTCCGGGACCCCCCACGAGCAGTACTTC. Amino acid sequence: CSVGDSGTPHEQYF. The chain uses TRBV29-1 and TRBJ2-7; the D call may be TRBD1 or TRBD2 (5 bases each). Germline V gives CDR1 SQVTM, CDR2 ANQGSEA. Trimming took off 6 bases at V and 5 bases at J, with 20 bases between the two ends. This CDR3 has 14 amino acids.